One sample yielded the 26 T cell receptor beta chains listed below, sequenced in a study of T cells after posttransplantation cyclophosphamide. Assay: immunoSEQ multiplex PCR; the TCRdb copy retains only in-frame clones and omits some. The profile covers approximately 12,000 clones, with about four fifths appearing a single time and under 0.9% taken by the ten largest. Input material: memory CD4+ T cells sorted from PBMCs. These TCRs come from a man in his fifties in good health, CMV-negative, and a related stem cell transplant donor.

The chain has TRBV5-4 and TRBJ1-1; D is ambiguous. This CDR3 spans 15 amino acids. The germline CDR1 and CDR2 sequences are SGHNT and YYREEE (reference sequence). Trimming took off 3 bases at V and 4 bases at J, with 16 bases between the two ends. CDR3 in amino acids: CASSSSYREGTEAFF. The CDR3 DNA follows: TGTGCCAGCAGCTCAAGTTATCGGGAAGGCACTGAAGCTTTCTTT.

This clone was detected only a few times. This chain links TRBV4-2 with TRBJ2-1; the match to TRBD2 covers 9 bases. Trimming cost V 3 bases and J 7 bases; bases outside gene matches: 13. In germline, CDR1 is LGHNA, CDR2 YNFKEQ. CDR3 length equals 17 residues. The CDR3 nucleotides read TGTGCCAGCAGCCAGTATCACAAGCGGGAGGTCTATAATGAGCAGTTCTTC. This translates into CASSQYHKREVYNEQFF.

The chain carries TRBV19 and TRBJ1-2, with D hard to call. The CDR3 extends over 13 amino acids. V was cut by 7 bases and J by 6 bases, with 15 bases left in between. Germline-derived CDR1 and CDR2 are LNHDA and SQIVND (reference sequence). The CDR3 region is CASISGGWNGYTF. The CDR3, as DNA: TGTGCCAGTATCTCTGGCGGGTGGAATGGCTACACCTTC.

This rearrangement joins TRBV9 to TRBJ1-2, with TRBD1 matching over 7 bases. J was trimmed by 8 bases and V by 0 bases; bases with no gene match: 7. The CDR3 runs to 14 residues. In germline, CDR1 is SGDLS, CDR2 YYNGEE. The CDR3 loop reads CASSVAEGTAGYTF. The CDR3 coding sequence is TGTGCCAGCAGCGTAGCCGAGGGGACAGCCGGCTACACCTTC. Looking up the rest from reference TRBV9 and TRBJ1-2 gives the full variable domain: DSGVTQTPKHLITATGQRVTLRCSPRSGDLSVYWYQQSLDQGLQFLIQYYNGEERAKGNILERFSAQQFPDLHSELNLSSLELGDSALYFCASSVAEGTAGYTFGSGTRLTVV.

On this clone: The sample contains more than one DNA sequence encoding this CDR3. CDR3 sequence: CASSENQGSQPQHF. Written as DNA, the CDR3 is TGTGCCAGCAGTGAGAATCAGGGCAGTCAGCCCCAGCATTTT. This chain uses TRBV2 with TRBJ1-5, with D perhaps matching TRBD1 (5 bases). The CDR3 spans 14 residues. Looked up from germline, CDR1 is SNHLY and CDR2 is FYNNEI. V lost 3 bases and J 6 bases, leaving 12 bases between the germline ends.

This clone was seen once. The V gene is TRBV9, the J gene TRBJ2-3, with 8 bases fitting TRBD1. Germline CDR1 is SGDLS and CDR2 is YYNGEE. V lost 3 bases and J lost 4; bases outside the gene matches: 7. The length of the CDR3 is 15 residues. As DNA, the CDR3 is TGTGCCAGCAGCGGACAGGGGCGCATGTCAGATACGCAGTATTTT. Its translation: CASSGQGRMSDTQYF.

The genes are TRBV10-3 and TRBJ2-2; 9 bases are a match to TRBD1. Germline V CDR1 and CDR2: ENHRY, SYGVKD. The CDR3 is made up of 15 amino acids. J was trimmed by 5 bases and V by 4 bases; bases with no gene match: 5. The CDR3 DNA is TGTGCCATCAGTGGTAGGACAGGGGATACCGGGGAGCTGTTTTTT. Its translation: CAISGRTGDTGELFF.

The chain is built from TRBV5-1 and TRBJ1-3; 8 bases agree with TRBD1. The CDR3 length is 15 residues. Trimming removed 3 bases from V and 3 bases from J; junction bases left unmatched: 5. Germline V lookup: CDR1 SGHRS, CDR2 YFSETQ. The CDR3 DNA is TGCGCCAGCAGCTCGGATGGACAGGGTGGAAACACCATATATTTT. Protein sequence: CASSSDGQGGNTIYF.

The chain has TRBV6-5 and TRBJ1-2; 7 bases are shared with TRBD1. The CDR3 extends over 15 amino acids. Losses at the gene ends were 3 bases for V and 2 bases for J; bases not matched to a gene: 6. Germline CDR1 reads MNHEY; CDR2 reads SVGAGI. DNA for the CDR3: TGTGCCAGCAGTTATGAGGGACAGCTAAACTATGGCTACACCTTC. Its translation is CASSYEGQLNYGYTF.

J is TRBJ2-3 and V is TRBV5-4; 16 bases are a match to TRBD2. J lost 4 bases, V lost 1 base, and 9 bases had no gene match. Germline loops: CDR1 SGHNT, CDR2 YYREEE (reference sequence). CDR3 length: 19 amino acids. CDR3 nucleotides: TGTGCCAGCAGCTTGTTCCGCGGGACTAGCGGGAGGGTACCAGATACGCAGTATTTT. Its translation is CASSLFRGTSGRVPDTQYF.

V usage is TRBV19 and J usage is TRBJ2-3; tentatively, D is TRBD2 (6 bases). Germline CDR1 reads LNHDA; CDR2 reads SQIVND (reference sequence). V dropped 7 bases and J dropped 2 bases, with 13 bases sitting between them. The CDR3 length is 14 residues. In DNA form, the CDR3 reads TGTGCCAGTACCCTGAGGCGGGACACAGATACGCAGTATTTT. Translation gives CASTLRRDTDTQYF.

The chain links TRBV2 to TRBJ2-5, with D maybe TRBD2 (5 bases). The germline V gene has CDR1 SNHLY and CDR2 FYNNEI. The CDR3 has 13 residues. With 6 bases removed from V and 3 bases from J, the gap between germline ends came to 11 bases. The CDR3 loop is CASRQTSEETQYF. CDR3 coding DNA: TGTGCCAGCAGGCAAACTAGTGAAGAGACCCAGTACTTC.

V and J are TRBV25-1 and TRBJ2-1; the D is unclear. CDR3 length equals 11 residues. V was cut by 7 bases and J by 10 bases, with 11 bases left in between. Germline V CDR1 and CDR2: MGHDK, SYGVNS. The DNA of the CDR3 is TGTGCCAGCACCGGGTATCGCGAGCAGTTCTTC. Amino acids: CASTGYREQFF.

The table lists this clone with a count of one. The chain joins TRBV18 to TRBJ2-7; 8 bases align to TRBD1. This CDR3 is built from 16 residues. The germline V gene encodes CDR1 KGHSH and CDR2 LQKENI. The ends lost 0 bases at V and 3 bases at J; junction bases unmatched: 7. The chain's CDR3 is CASSPPTGGGSYEQYF. CDR3 bases: TGTGCCAGCTCACCACCTACAGGGGGAGGTAGCTACGAGCAGTACTTC.

This sequence joins TRBV20-1 and TRBJ2-1; D not resolved. V lost 5 bases to trimming and J lost 5 bases, with 7 bases between them. This CDR3 has 11 residues. Germline values: CDR1 DFQATT, CDR2 SNEGSKA (reference sequence). CDR3 DNA sequence: TGCAGTGCTCTACGAGACAATGAGCAGTTCTTC. This encodes CSALRDNEQFF.

The chain uses TRBV9 and TRBJ2-2; 7 bases agree with TRBD2. In germline, CDR1 is SGDLS, CDR2 YYNGEE. This CDR3 comprises 16 residues. The junction had 9 bases not matched to a gene; V was cut back by 2 bases and J by 5 bases. CDR3 sequence: CASSVGPSGETGELFF. The CDR3 bases are TGTGCCAGCAGCGTGGGGCCTAGCGGAGAGACCGGGGAGCTGTTTTTT.

V and J are TRBV5-1 and TRBJ2-5, with D maybe TRBD2 (6 bases). Germline values: CDR1 SGHRS, CDR2 YFSETQ. The CDR3 is 13 amino acids. Between the trimmed V and J ends, which lost 6 bases and 11 bases, there was a span of 20 bases. The CDR3: CASMTNGGREQYF. In DNA, the CDR3 is TGCGCCAGCATGACTAATGGAGGGCGTGAGCAGTACTTC.

This clone was seen more than once but under ten times. The rearrangement joins TRBV2 to TRBJ2-7, with D possibly being TRBD1 (6 bases). This CDR3 spans 13 amino acids. V lost 7 bases to trimming and J lost 5 bases, with 15 bases between them. Germline loops: CDR1 SNHLY, CDR2 FYNNEI. The CDR3 DNA reads as TGTGCCAGCAATGGACAGTTTACCCACGAGCAGTACTTC. Amino acids: CASNGQFTHEQYF.

V is TRBV6-6 and J is TRBJ2-3; a possible D gene is TRBD1 (6 bases). The germline V and J ends were trimmed by 6 bases and 4 bases, with 14 bases remaining between them. CDR3 size: 14 residues. Germline V gene lookup returns CDR1 MNHNY and CDR2 SVGAGI (reference sequence). The CDR3 region has the DNA TGTGCCAGCAGCCCCGAGGGGGTCGCAGATACGCAGTATTTT. It specifies CASSPEGVADTQYF.

This chain uses TRBV7-2 with TRBJ2-2, with D unclear. The germline V and J ends were trimmed by 3 bases and 0 bases, with 8 bases remaining between them. The CDR3 loop spans 15 amino acids. Germline-derived CDR1 and CDR2 are SGHTA and FQGNSA. The CDR3 sequence: CASSLNRANTGELFF. The CDR3 DNA reads as TGTGCCAGCAGCTTGAACCGCGCGAACACCGGGGAGCTGTTTTTT.

The chain couples TRBV5-4 to TRBJ1-4, with 7 bases matching TRBD1. Per germline, CDR1 SGHNT and CDR2 YYREEE (reference sequence). This CDR3 comprises 16 residues. V dropped 4 bases and J dropped 2; count of bases not matched to a gene: 8. CDR3 nucleotide sequence: TGTGCCAGCAGCCCCGCAGGACAGGTTACTAATGAAAAACTGTTTTTT. Residues: CASSPAGQVTNEKLFF.

This chain joins TRBV18 and TRBJ1-2; 9 bases align to TRBD1. Germline CDR1 reads KGHSH; CDR2 reads LQKENI. V shed 3 bases, J shed 8 bases, and the junction held 1 base outside the gene matches. The CDR3 sequence is 12 residues long. The CDR3 sequence: CASSPGQGGYTF. The CDR3, as DNA: TGTGCCAGCTCACCGGGACAGGGAGGCTACACCTTC.

In the case of this clone: Germline is not matched at one junction end, which may reflect a read error. The gene calls are TRBV7-7 and TRBJ2-5, with TRBD2 as a possible D gene (5 bases). CDR1 and CDR2 from the germline V gene are SSHAT and FNYEAQ (reference sequence). The CDR3 runs 16 residues. The CDR3 here is CASSLGAGVGQETQYF. Written as DNA, the CDR3 is TGTGCTAGCAGCTTAGGCGCGGGTGTCGGCCAAGAGACCCAGTACTTC.

The chain employs TRBV7-2 and TRBJ2-1, with D maybe TRBD2 (6 bases). Germline loops: CDR1 SGHTA, CDR2 FQGNSA. There are 16 residues in the CDR3. The germline V and J ends were trimmed by 0 bases and 4 bases, with 13 bases remaining between them. The CDR3 loop reads CASSLALAAGYNEQFF. The CDR3 DNA reads as TGTGCCAGCAGCTTAGCTTTAGCGGCTGGTTACAATGAGCAGTTCTTC.

This chain uses TRBV7-2 with TRBJ2-5; 10 bases are shared with TRBD1. Trimming removed 2 bases from V and 4 bases from J; junction bases left unmatched: 7. CDR3 size: 16 residues. Germline CDR1 is SGHTA and CDR2 is FQGNSA. In nucleotides, the CDR3 is TGTGCCAGCAGCTTATACGGGACAGGGGCCCCAGAGACCCAGTACTTC. It codes for CASSLYGTGAPETQYF.

Comments on this clone: The sample contains more than one DNA sequence encoding this CDR3. This chain uses TRBV7-2 with TRBJ2-3; D is possibly TRBD2 (5 bases). The CDR3 totals 14 residues. Germline V gene sequence: CDR1 SGHTA, CDR2 FQGNSA. V lost 0 bases to trimming and J lost 9 bases, with 13 bases between them. The CDR3 DNA reads TGTGCCAGCAGCTTAGCACGGGAAAGTGGAACGCAGTATTTT. This encodes CASSLARESGTQYF.